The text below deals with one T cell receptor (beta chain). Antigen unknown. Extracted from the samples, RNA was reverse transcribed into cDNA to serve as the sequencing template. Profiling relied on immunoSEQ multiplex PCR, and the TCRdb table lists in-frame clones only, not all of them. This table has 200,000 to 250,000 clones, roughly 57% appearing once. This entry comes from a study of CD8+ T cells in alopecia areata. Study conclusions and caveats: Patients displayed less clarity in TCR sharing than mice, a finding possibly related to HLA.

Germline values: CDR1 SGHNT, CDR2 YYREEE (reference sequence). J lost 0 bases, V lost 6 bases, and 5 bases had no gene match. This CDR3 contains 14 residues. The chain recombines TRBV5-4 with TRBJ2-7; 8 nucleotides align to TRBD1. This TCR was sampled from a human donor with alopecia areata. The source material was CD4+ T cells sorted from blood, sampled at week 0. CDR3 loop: CASKLTGGSYEQYF. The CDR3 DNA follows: TGTGCCAGCAAATTAACAGGGGGCTCCTACGAGCAGTACTTC.